This T cell receptor (beta chain) came from a study of response to subunit inactivated influenza vaccine. Findings and caveats of the study: Authors proposed each seasonal influenza vaccination draws in few new T cells.

TCRdb analysed the RT-PCR reads with MiXCR anew, one entry per CDR3 protein. The sample lists hundreds of thousands of distinct CDR3 sequences, less than 30% occurring once. This clonotype was observed many times. The target antigen is unknown. Specimen: CD4+ T cells sorted from PBMCs, collected roughly 5 days after vaccination. The source is a man aged 45 to 65 who received an inactivated influenza vaccine.

The CDR3 DNA reads as TGTGCCATCAGCGAAATCGGTGGGGCAGGCAGCAATCAGCCCCAGCATTTT. The encoded protein is CAISEIGGAGSNQPQHF. This chain joins TRBV10-3 and TRBJ1-5, with D possibly matching TRBD1 (5 bases). From germline, CDR1 is ENHRY and CDR2 SYGVKD. V lost 6 bases and J lost 1, with 19 bases in between. CDR3 length: 17 amino acids.